This T cell receptor beta chain was observed in a study of T cells in Graves' hyperthyroidism and ophthalmopathy. Hyperthyroidism, newly diagnosed and lasting under 2 months, affected patients aged 18 to 65. CDR1 and CDR2 from the germline V gene are LGHNA and YSLEER. V was cut by 0 bases and J by 3 bases, with 6 bases left in between. The CDR3 is made up of 14 amino acids. Authors of the study amplified TCR beta CDR3 regions from RNA transcripts. The study used the HTBI primer set for a first-round RT-PCR of the TCR CDR3. MiXCR, run by TCRdb on the multiplex PCR reads, gives a single entry per CDR3 protein. This table has more than 550,000 distinct CDR3 sequences, 17% appearing once.

Sequencing was carried out using blood. This chain connects TRBV4-3 to TRBJ2-1; D remains ambiguous. This clonotype was sampled from a man aged 45-65 years with Graves' hyperthyroidism. CDR3 loop: CASSQDRLYNEQFF. In nucleotides, the CDR3 is TGCGCCAGCAGCCAAGATCGACTCTACAATGAGCAGTTCTTC.